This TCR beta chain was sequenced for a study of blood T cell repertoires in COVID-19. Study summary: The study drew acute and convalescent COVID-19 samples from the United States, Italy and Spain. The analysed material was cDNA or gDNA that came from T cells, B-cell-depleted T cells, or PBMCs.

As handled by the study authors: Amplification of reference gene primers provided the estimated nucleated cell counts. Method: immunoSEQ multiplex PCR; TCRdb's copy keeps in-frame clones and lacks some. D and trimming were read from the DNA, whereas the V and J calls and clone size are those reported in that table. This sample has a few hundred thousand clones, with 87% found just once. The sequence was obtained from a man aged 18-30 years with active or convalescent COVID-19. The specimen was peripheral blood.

CDR3 nucleotides: TGTGCCAGCAGCTCCGGACAGGTCTATTATGGCTACACCTTC. Protein product: CASSSGQVYYGYTF. The V call is TRBV5-6, the J call TRBJ1-2, with 7 bases identical to TRBD1. The CDR3 loop spans 14 amino acids. The V gene end was trimmed by 3 bases and the J gene end by 5 bases; junction bases not matched to a gene: 7. Germline V gene data show CDR1 as SGHDT and CDR2 as YYEEEE.